Listed below are T cell receptor beta chains from one sample, sequenced in a study of T cell responses to AZD1222 COVID-19 vaccine. Using immunoSEQ multiplex PCR, the repertoire was profiled, and TCRdb retains in-frame clones only, with some absent. The sample has about 120,000 clones; under 95% are singletons. Sequenced material: peripheral blood, taken 28 days after the second AZD1222 dose. The receptors shown here come from an adult who received the AZD1222 COVID-19 vaccine. The CDR3 runs from the conserved cysteine through the conserved F or W. A D gene is named only where the DNA matches it firmly. Rows give clone size only sometimes, using once, few, many, or a class for an expanded clone.

d_gene	v_gene	abundance	j_gene	CDR3nt	CDR3aa
TRBD2	TRBV6-2/TRBV6-3	-	TRBJ2-7	TGTGCCAGCAGTTACTCGGCGGGGGGGAGATTCTACGAGCAGTACTTC	CASSYSAGGRFYEQYF
-	TRBV7-3	-	TRBJ1-5	TGTGCCAGCAGCTCCCAGCCGGGAGGCTACCAGCATTTT	CASSSQPGGYQHF
TRBD1	TRBV4-1	-	TRBJ2-7	TGCGCCAGCAGCCTTACTACGACAGGGGTAGGATACGAGCAGTACTTC	CASSLTTTGVGYEQYF
-	TRBV7-2	-	TRBJ1-4	TGTGCCAGCAGCTTAGTAGGCTCGGGGTCTAATGAAAAACTGTTTTTT	CASSLVGSGSNEKLFF
-	TRBV4-1	-	TRBJ2-6	TGCGCCAGCAGCCAAGTACCCAGCTCTGGGGCCAACGTCCTGACTTTC	CASSQVPSSGANVLTF
-	TRBV6-5	-	TRBJ2-1	TGTGCCAGCCCCGACAAGGGGTCCTACAATGAGCAGTTCTTC	CASPDKGSYNEQFF
-	TRBV28	-	TRBJ2-5	TGTGCCAGCACCCGAGTCGGCGTCCAAGAGACCCAGTACTTC	CASTRVGVQETQYF
TRBD1	TRBV5-1	-	TRBJ2-7	TGCGCCAGCAGAACCAGACAGGGCCTTAACGAGCAGTACTTC	CASRTRQGLNEQYF
-	TRBV7-9	-	TRBJ2-5	TGTGCCAGCAGCTTCTTTGGCGGACTGTACCAAGAGACCCAGTACTTC	CASSFFGGLYQETQYF
-	TRBV5-4	-	TRBJ2-1	TGTGCCAGCAGCAGGGACGGAGTACTTGAGCAGTTCTTC	CASSRDGVLEQFF
-	TRBV6-4	-	TRBJ1-1	TGTGCCAGCAAAATGGAATGGAACACTGAAGCTTTCTTT	CASKMEWNTEAFF
-	TRBV11-1	-	TRBJ2-5	TGTGCCAGCAGCTTAGGAACCGTTGGAGGGGAGACCCAGTACTTC	CASSLGTVGGETQYF
-	TRBV5-1	-	TRBJ2-5	TGCGCCAGCAGCTTGCGGGCAGGAGAATCCCAAGAGACCCAGTACTTC	CASSLRAGESQETQYF
-	TRBV20-1	-	TRBJ1-1	TGCAGTGCAAGGATTCAGTGGGCTTTCTTT	CSARIQWAFF
-	TRBV19	once	TRBJ1-1	TGTGCCAGTAGTGTCAACAGAAACCAGAACACTGAAGCTTTCTTT	CASSVNRNQNTEAFF
-	TRBV2	-	TRBJ1-5	TGTGCCAGCAGTCCGAGAGGGAATAGCAATCAGCCCCAGCATTTT	CASSPRGNSNQPQHF
-	TRBV4-3	-	TRBJ1-1	TGCGCCAGCAGCCGCGTACAGGGACCGAACACTGAAGCTTTCTTT	CASSRVQGPNTEAFF
-	TRBV7-9	-	TRBJ1-4	TGTGCCAGCAGCAATACAGGGTTGAAAAAACTGTTTTTT	CASSNTGLKKLFF
-	TRBV6-5	-	TRBJ1-3	TGTGCCAGCGCAGGCGACAGCCGATTGATATATTTT	CASAGDSRLIYF
TRBD1	TRBV14	-	TRBJ1-1	TGTGCCAGCAGCCAATCGACAGGGGGCCACACTGAAGCTTTCTTT	CASSQSTGGHTEAFF
-	TRBV27	-	TRBJ2-7	TGTGCCAGCAGTTTACCCGAGCGGGAGCAGTACTTC	CASSLPEREQYF
-	TRBV4-1	-	TRBJ1-6	TGCGCCAGCAGCCTAGTTACCTCTCAGGGGTCACCCCTCCACTTT	CASSLVTSQGSPLHF
TRBD1	TRBV24-1	-	TRBJ1-2	TGTGCCACCAGTGATGCACAGGGGGATGGCTACACCTTC	CATSDAQGDGYTF
-	TRBV3-1/TRBV3-2	-	TRBJ1-2	TGTGCCAGCAGCCAAGATTTAGGGACACCTGCCTACACCTTC	CASSQDLGTPAYTF
-	TRBV4-2	-	TRBJ1-2	TGTGCCAGCAGCCAAGGGGATGGAGGGACATTTGATGGCTACACCTTC	CASSQGDGGTFDGYTF
TRBD1	TRBV2	-	TRBJ1-5	TGTGCCAGCAGTGGGACAGGGGGCTTGGGTCAGCCCCAGCATTTT	CASSGTGGLGQPQHF
-	TRBV18	-	TRBJ2-2	TGTGCCAGCTCATCCCCCGTGAGGCCCGGGGAGCTGTTTTTT	CASSSPVRPGELFF
TRBD1	TRBV7-2	once	TRBJ2-7	TGTGCCAGCGGCTACCTGACAGGGGCTTTACACGAGCAGTACTTC	CASGYLTGALHEQYF
TRBD2	TRBV7-2	-	TRBJ2-1	TGTGCCAGCAGCTTAACTAGCGGGAGCGGGGAAGATGAGCAGTTCTTC	CASSLTSGSGEDEQFF
-	TRBV18	few	TRBJ1-1	TGTGCCAGCTCACCTAATGGGCAGATGAACACTGAAGCTTTCTTT	CASSPNGQMNTEAFF
TRBD2	TRBV7-2	-	TRBJ2-1	TGTGCCAGCAGCTTAGTCGGGAGGGCCTTGAATGAGCAGTTCTTC	CASSLVGRALNEQFF
-	TRBV27	-	TRBJ2-3	TGTGCCAGCAGTTACGACTTGAGTTCAGATACGCAGTATTTT	CASSYDLSSDTQYF
-	TRBV20-1	-	TRBJ1-2	TGCAGTGCCTCCAGGGGAGGTGGCTACACCTTC	CSASRGGGYTF
-	TRBV7-2	-	TRBJ1-1	TGTGCCAGCAGCTTAGGTCTTCTTTTGTCTGAAGCTTTCTTT	CASSLGLLLSEAFF
-	TRBV27	-	TRBJ2-3	TGTGCCAGCAGTTTCCCTCTGTATTTTACAGATACGCAGTATTTT	CASSFPLYFTDTQYF
TRBD1	TRBV10-3	-	TRBJ1-5	TGTGCCACGAAGGGACAGGGGGGGAATCAGCCCCAGCATTTT	CATKGQGGNQPQHF
-	TRBV5-8	-	TRBJ2-1	TGTGCCAGCAGCTTGGTCCGGCGCGTCCATGAGCAGTTCTTC	CASSLVRRVHEQFF
TRBD1	TRBV7-9	-	TRBJ1-1	TGTGCCAGCAGCTTAGACAGGGGGCGATCCGAAGCTTTCTTT	CASSLDRGRSEAFF
TRBD1	TRBV18	once	TRBJ1-1	TGTGCCAGCTCACCTCTCGGGACAGCGGGGGTAGGCATGAACACTGAAGCTTTCTTT	CASSPLGTAGVGMNTEAFF
-	TRBV6-2/TRBV6-3	-	TRBJ2-7	TGTGCCAGCAGTTTCCCCAGCGGGTCATACGAGCAGTACTTC	CASSFPSGSYEQYF
-	TRBV6-5	-	TRBJ1-2	TGTGCCAGCAGTTACTCGAGATCAGGGGATGGCTACACCTTC	CASSYSRSGDGYTF
-	TRBV4-2	few	TRBJ2-7	TGTGCCAGCAGCCGGGGCCCGGAGCAGTACTTC	CASSRGPEQYF
TRBD2	TRBV10-3	few	TRBJ2-1	TGTGCCATCAGTAATTCGGGTCGGGGGGGCAGGTACAATGAGCAGTTCTTC	CAISNSGRGGRYNEQFF
-	TRBV7-2	-	TRBJ2-5	TGTGCCAGCAGTCCCGGGCTCACTGGGGAGACCCAGTACTTC	CASSPGLTGETQYF
-	TRBV23-1	-	TRBJ1-1	TGCGCCAGCAGTCAATGGGCCATGAACACTGAAGCTTTCTTT	CASSQWAMNTEAFF
-	TRBV9	-	TRBJ1-1	TGTGCCAGCAGCGGCCCAGGGCAGGGCTCTGAAGCTTTCTTT	CASSGPGQGSEAFF
-	TRBV5-8	-	TRBJ2-1	TGTGCCAGCAGCTTGGGCGTAGTAGCGGCCCACAATGAGCAGTTCTTC	CASSLGVVAAHNEQFF
TRBD2	TRBV24-1	-	TRBJ2-2	TGTGCCACCAGTGACCCTAGCGGGGGCCTGACTGGAGAGCTGTTTTTT	CATSDPSGGLTGELFF
-	TRBV7-2	-	TRBJ2-1	TGTGCCAGCAGCCCAGGCGGCAGTTACAATGAGCAGTTCTTC	CASSPGGSYNEQFF
-	TRBV9	once	TRBJ2-2	TGTGCCAGCAGCGCCGCCCCCTCTCACAACACCGGGGAGCTGTTTTTT	CASSAAPSHNTGELFF
-	TRBV3-1/TRBV3-2	-	TRBJ2-1	TGTGCCAGCAGCCTTTACAGCAGCGGTAGCTCCTACAATGAGCAGTTCTTC	CASSLYSSGSSYNEQFF
TRBD2	TRBV7-7	-	TRBJ2-2	TGTGCCAGCAGCGAACTAGCGTCATTCGCGAACACCGGGGAGCTGTTTTTT	CASSELASFANTGELFF